The clone carrying this T cell receptor beta chain was seen only a few times. Antigen specificity is unknown. The data derive from a study of T cell repertoires in cytomegalovirus infection. Looking at the study overall: CMV epitopes in the study were HLA-C-restricted (recently identified) and HLA-B-restricted (well studied).

CDR1 is MNHEY and CDR2 is SMNVEV in the germline V gene (reference sequence). The CDR3 has 14 amino acids. Germline trimming cut 4 bases from V and 8 bases from J; bases unmatched to any gene: 8. One entry per CDR3 protein results from TCRdb running MiXCR on the reads. The sample carries fewer than 950,000 distinct CDR3 sequences, roughly 33% recorded once. Study outcomes and limitations: Public TCR beta family frequency separated CMV-and-HLA carriers, including in an independent cohort.

The rearrangement joins TRBV27 to TRBJ2-4, with TRBD1 matching over 7 bases. This sequence originates from a human donor in good health (CMV status not recorded). Some clones in this sample may be carry-over from other donors' samples. Sequenced material: cultured CD8+ T cells from PBMCs, taken from culture after CMV antigen stimulation. The CDR3 DNA reads as TGTGCCAGCAGTTCACAGGGGTCCGAGGACATTCAGTACTTC. Protein sequence: CASSSQGSEDIQYF.